The T cell receptor beta chain described here comes from a study of shared clonotypes between healthy human individuals. Using immunoSEQ multiplex PCR, the repertoire was profiled, and TCRdb retains in-frame clones only, with some absent. This table holds 1,100,000 or so clones, 78% found once. Findings and limits, study-wide: Against clonotypes common to all four donors, non-shared ones had lower generation probabilities.

This clone was seen a single time. Its antigen is not known. CDR3 length: 15 amino acids. CDR1 is SGHDT, CDR2 YYEEEE, per germline. The V end lost 0 bases, the J end lost 6 bases, and 16 bases lay between the germline ends. The TCR sequence derives from a man between 18 and 35 years old in good health. Some clones in this sample may be carry-over from other donors' samples. The gene calls are TRBV5-6 and TRBJ2-7; D tentatively fits TRBD1 or TRBD2 (7 bases each). The sample taken for sequencing was memory CD4+ T cells from PBMCs. Subset specified: CD45RA-negative fraction. CDR3 nucleotides: TGTGCCAGCAGCTTGGCTCGACAGGGAGGGCCCGAGCAGTACTTC. Its protein product is CASSLARQGGPEQYF.